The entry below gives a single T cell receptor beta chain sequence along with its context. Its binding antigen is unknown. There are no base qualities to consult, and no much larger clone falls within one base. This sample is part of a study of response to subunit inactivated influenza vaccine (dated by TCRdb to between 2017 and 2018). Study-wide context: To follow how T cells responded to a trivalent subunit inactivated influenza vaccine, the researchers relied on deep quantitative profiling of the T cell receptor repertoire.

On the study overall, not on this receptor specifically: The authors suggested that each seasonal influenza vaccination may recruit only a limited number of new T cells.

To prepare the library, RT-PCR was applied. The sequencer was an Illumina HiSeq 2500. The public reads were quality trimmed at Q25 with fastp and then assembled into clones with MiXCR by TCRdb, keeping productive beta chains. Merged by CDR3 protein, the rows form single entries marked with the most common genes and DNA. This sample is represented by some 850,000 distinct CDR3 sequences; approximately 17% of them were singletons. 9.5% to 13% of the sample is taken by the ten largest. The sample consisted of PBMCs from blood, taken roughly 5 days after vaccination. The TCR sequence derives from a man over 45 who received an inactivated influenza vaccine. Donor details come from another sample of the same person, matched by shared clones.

The encoded CDR3 is CASSVLGETEAFF. The DNA sequence is TGTGCCAGCAGTGTTTTAGGCGAGACTGAAGCTTTCTTT. This chain is built from TRBV6-1 and TRBJ1-1; the D gene cannot be named for sure. V and J are truncated by 4 bases and 5 bases respectively, leaving an intervening sequence of 11 bases. The CDR3 measures 13 amino acids from cysteine to phenylalanine. Only the CDR3 part of the read is kept: 39 bases, read in frame from the first base. Based on the germline V gene, the CDR1 and CDR2 sequences are MNHNS and SASEGT.